This T cell receptor (beta chain) was profiled in a study of blood T cell repertoires in COVID-19. The CDR3 loop spans 14 amino acids. Trimming cost V 4 bases and J 6 bases, with 16 bases left between them. Germline values: CDR1 SGHNT, CDR2 YYREEE (reference sequence). Data came from immunoSEQ multiplex PCR; TCRdb stores just in-frame clones and leaves some out. The sample yields roughly 250,000 clones, just over 90% seen once. The chain has TRBV5-4 and TRBJ1-2; D not resolved. The sequencing input was PBMCs or T cells enriched from blood (not recorded which). This clonotype was obtained from a woman younger than 35 who had recovered from COVID-19. Written as DNA, the CDR3 is TGTGCCAGCAGCCCGGGGTGGCGGGTAGATGGCTACACCTTC. This translates into CASSPGWRVDGYTF.